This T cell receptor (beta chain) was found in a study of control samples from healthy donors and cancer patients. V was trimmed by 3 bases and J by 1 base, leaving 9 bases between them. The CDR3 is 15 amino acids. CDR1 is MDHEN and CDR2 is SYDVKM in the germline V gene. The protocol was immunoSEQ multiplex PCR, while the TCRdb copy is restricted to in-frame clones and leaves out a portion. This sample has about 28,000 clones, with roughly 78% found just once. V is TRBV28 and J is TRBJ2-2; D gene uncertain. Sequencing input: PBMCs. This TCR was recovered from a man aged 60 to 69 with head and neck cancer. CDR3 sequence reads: CASSFTMRNTGELFF. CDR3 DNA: TGTGCCAGCAGTTTCACCATGCGGAACACCGGGGAGCTGTTTTTT.